The text below deals with one TCR beta chain. It has no known antigen specificity. No much larger clone is present one base from it, and per-base qualities are unavailable. Receptors were amplified or captured by PCR. Sequenced on an Illumina HiSeq 2500. Molecular barcoding was employed in the preparation of TCR libraries, with unique molecular identifiers being used to normalize TCRbeta repertoire quantification. TCRdb ran its own pipeline on the public reads, namely fastp trimming at Q25 and MiXCR clone calling, and kept in-frame beta chains. For every CDR3 protein sequence, its rows merge into one entry that carries the most common genes and DNA. This sample is represented by a few hundred thousand distinct CDR3 sequences; roughly 27% of them were singletons. The ten top clones hold around 36% of the sample. The entry originates in a study of T-cell reconstitution after alpha-beta-depleted transplantation in children (dated by TCRdb to the mid-2010s). With respect to the entire study: The study quantitatively tracked T-cell immune reconstitution after TCRalphabeta/CD19-depleted allogeneic hematopoietic cell transplantation in children using TCR repertoire profiling. Results the study describes overall, beyond this receptor: Hyperexpanded clone frequencies declined over subsequent months; after one year, T-cell counts and TCRbeta diversity were mostly attributed to newly produced T cells. The apparently early alphabetaT-cell count recovery about two months after transplant was reportedly dependent on only several hundred rapidly expanded clones derived from non-depleted graft cells. In some patients, high TCRbeta diversity at day 60 was attributed to recipient T cells and intrathymic progenitors that had survived conditioning.

According to the germline V gene (reference sequence), CDR1 reads SEHNR and CDR2 reads FQNEAQ. Compared with germline, V lacks 9 bases and J lacks 5 bases; bases without a gene match: 9. The CDR3 contains 15 residues, cysteine and phenylalanine counted. The only DNA kept is the CDR3, 45 bases in frame from the first base. In the paper's terms, the treatment or condition label means: allogeneic hematopoietic cell transplantation with graft depleted of TCRalphabeta T cells and CD19 B cells. Transplant recipients were children who received TCRalphabeta/CD19-depleted allogeneic hematopoietic cell grafts.

Sequences were derived from PBMCs, sampled before TCRalphabeta/CD19-depleted stem cell transplant. The clonotype was recovered from a boy in the first two years of life with Wiskott-Aldrich syndrome, due to receive a stem cell transplant. The sequence links TRBV7-9 to TRBJ1-6; TRBD1 fits 8 bases in the junction. At the DNA level, the sequence is TGTGCCAGTGGACAGGGTAAAGATAATAATTCACCCCTCCACTTT. This yields the protein CASGQGKDNNSPLHF.